This T cell receptor beta chain was recovered during a study of cytomegalovirus exposure and HLA in healthy donors. General study results and limits: TCR beta sequences reportedly predicted most subjects' HLA-A and HLA-B alleles accurately.

This CDR3 has 17 amino acids. Trimming cost V 4 bases and J 7 bases; bases outside gene matches: 13. Germline V gene lookup returns CDR1 SGHTS and CDR2 YDEGEE. Concerning this clone: Its specificity is unknown.

In the PCR, 60 Vbeta and 13 Jbeta primers were used. TCRdb's table, derived via immunoSEQ multiplex PCR, lists solely in-frame clones and lacks some. The data contain 130,000 or so clones, around 77% of them singletons. Sequencing was done on a sample of PBMCs. The clonotype was recovered from a man between 45 and 60 years old in good health and CMV-seronegative. The chain combines TRBV5-8 with TRBJ2-1; 11 nucleotides align to TRBD2. CDR3 protein: CASSPWGSASGRNEQFF. CDR3 bases: TGTGCCAGCAGCCCCTGGGGTTCGGCTAGCGGGAGGAATGAGCAGTTCTTC.